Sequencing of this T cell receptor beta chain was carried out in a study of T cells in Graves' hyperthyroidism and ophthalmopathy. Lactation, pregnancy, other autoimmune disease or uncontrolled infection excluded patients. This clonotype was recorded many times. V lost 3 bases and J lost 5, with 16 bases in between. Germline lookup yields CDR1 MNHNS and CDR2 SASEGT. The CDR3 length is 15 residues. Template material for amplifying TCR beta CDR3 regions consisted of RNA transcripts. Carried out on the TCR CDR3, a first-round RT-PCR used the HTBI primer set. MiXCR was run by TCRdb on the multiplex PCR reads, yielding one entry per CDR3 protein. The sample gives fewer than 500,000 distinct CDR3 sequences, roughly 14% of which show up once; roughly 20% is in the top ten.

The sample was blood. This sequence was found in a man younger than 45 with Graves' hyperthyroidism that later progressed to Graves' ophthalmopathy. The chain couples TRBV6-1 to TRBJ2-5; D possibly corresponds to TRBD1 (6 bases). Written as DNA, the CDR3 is TGTGCCAGCAGTGATTTTCAGGGGCTATTCGAGACCCAGTACTTC. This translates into CASSDFQGLFETQYF.